Following are 18 T cell receptor beta chains from one sample sequenced in a study of human thymus T cells. Sequencing used immunoSEQ multiplex PCR; TCRdb keeps in-frame clones, though not all of them. This sample has approximately 71,000 clones; 85% to 95% occur once, and the top ten carry 0.034%. During corrective heart surgery, resections were taken, and the thymus tissue came from them. What was sequenced was thymus tissue. Receptor source: a girl under three years old with a congenital heart defect but otherwise immunologically healthy.

V is TRBV7-2 and J is TRBJ2-5; 10 bases agree with TRBD2. The germline V gene encodes CDR1 SGHTA and CDR2 FQGNSA. This CDR3 has 15 amino acids. The trim removed 6 bases at V and 5 bases at J, leaving 9 bases unmatched. The CDR3 sequence: CASSLASSGSETQYF. In nucleotides, the CDR3 is TGTGCCAGCAGTCTAGCGTCTAGCGGGAGTGAGACCCAGTACTTC. Full variable domain (missing parts from reference TRBV7-2 and TRBJ2-5): GAGVSQSPSNKVTEKGKDVELRCDPISGHTALYWYRQSLGQGLEFLIYFQGNSAPDKSGLPSDRFSAERTGGSVSTLTIQRTQQEDSAVYLCASSLASSGSETQYFGPGTRLLVL.

The chain carries TRBV28 and TRBJ2-1; D unclear. V was clipped by 7 bases and J by 0 bases, with 13 bases between them. The germline V gene encodes CDR1 MDHEN and CDR2 SYDVKM. The CDR3 contains 15 residues. The CDR3 spells CASIPSGSSYNEQFF. In DNA, the CDR3 is TGTGCCAGCATCCCCTCGGGCAGCTCCTACAATGAGCAGTTCTTC.

The V call is TRBV7-8, the J call TRBJ2-3; 8 bases are shared with TRBD2. The CDR3 sequence is 18 residues long. The V segment lost 1 base and the J segment 6 bases; nucleotides outside the gene matches: 15. Germline values: CDR1 SGHVS, CDR2 FQNEAQ. The CDR3 protein is CASSLEGRFCGRWDTQYF. The CDR3 DNA follows: TGTGCCAGCAGCTTAGAGGGTCGGTTTTGCGGGAGGTGGGATACGCAGTATTTT.

The rearrangement joins TRBV10-3 to TRBJ2-2; 8 positions agree with TRBD2. V lost 10 bases and J lost 5; bases outside the gene matches: 15. The CDR3 length is 16 residues. Germline CDR1 is ENHRY and CDR2 is SYGVKD. This CDR3 is CATTPGLGARTGELFF. CDR3 bases: TGTGCCACAACCCCGGGACTAGGGGCCCGAACCGGGGAGCTGTTTTTT.

The chain combines TRBV2 with TRBJ1-4; D call uncertain. The V gene's germline CDR1 is SNHLY and CDR2 FYNNEI. Trimming shortened V by 4 bases and J by 11 bases, and 5 bases separated the two germline ends. CDR3 length equals 10 residues. The CDR3, as DNA: TGTGCCAGCAGTGGTGTTAAACTGTTTTTT. Amino acids: CASSGVKLFF.

Points on this clone: One end of the junction varies from germline; a read error may be responsible. V gene TRBV27 combines with J gene TRBJ2-7, with TRBD1 identical over 8 bases. The length of the CDR3 is 11 residues. Germline loops: CDR1 MNHEY, CDR2 SMNVEV (reference sequence). In DNA, the CDR3 is TGTGCCAGCAGTTTCGGACAGGGTATGCACTTC. The encoded protein is CASSFGQGMHF.

This clone has only a few counts. The rearrangement links TRBV18 to TRBJ1-1; D ambiguous. CDR3 length: 15 residues. Germline V gene lookup returns CDR1 KGHSH and CDR2 LQKENI. Trimming took off 0 bases at V and 5 bases at J, with 13 bases between the two ends. CDR3 DNA: TGTGCCAGCTCACCACCGCAGACGATGGGGACTGAAGCTTTCTTT. Protein: CASSPPQTMGTEAFF.

V and J are TRBV29-1 and TRBJ2-1; no clear D. The CDR3 contains 12 residues. The V end lost 8 bases, the J end lost 2 bases, and 10 bases lay between the germline ends. Per germline, CDR1 SQVTM and CDR2 ANQGSEA. The CDR3 DNA sequence: TGCAGCACTTCCGCCCCCTACAATGAGCAGTTCTTC. It specifies CSTSAPYNEQFF.

The chain links TRBV30 to TRBJ1-4; TRBD1 matches at 7 bases. This CDR3 is built from 14 residues. The germline CDR1 and CDR2 sequences are GTSNPN and SVGIG (reference sequence). The trim removed 4 bases at V and 5 bases at J, leaving 7 bases unmatched. The CDR3 DNA follows: TGTGCCTGGATCTCGACAGGGCCCAATGAAAAACTGTTTTTT. Protein sequence: CAWISTGPNEKLFF. Combining the CDR3 with reference TRBV30 and TRBJ1-4 gives the whole variable domain SQTIHQWPATLVQPVGSPLSLECTVEGTSNPNLYWYRQAAGRGLQLLFYSVGIGQISSEVPQNLSASRPQDRQFILSSKKLLLSDSGFYLCAWISTGPNEKLFFGSGTQLSVL.

The chain is built from TRBV5-6 and TRBJ1-1; tentative D call: TRBD1 (6 bases). The CDR3 has 18 residues. Trimming cost V 2 bases and J 0 bases, with 20 bases left between them. The V gene's germline CDR1 is SGHDT and CDR2 YYEEEE. CDR3 protein: CASSLCRMMGDMNTEAFF. CDR3 nucleotide sequence: TGTGCCAGCAGCTTATGTCGGATGATGGGGGACATGAACACTGAAGCTTTCTTT. Combining the CDR3 with reference TRBV5-6 and TRBJ1-1 gives the whole variable domain DAGVTQSPTHLIKTRGQQVTLRCSPKSGHDTVSWYQQALGQGPQFIFQYYEEEERQRGNFPDRFSGHQFPNYSSELNVNALLLGDSALYLCASSLCRMMGDMNTEAFFGQGTRLTVV.

The rearrangement joins TRBV11-2 to TRBJ2-3, with TRBD2 matching 7 bases. Germline CDR1 and CDR2: SGHAT and FQNNGV. The CDR3 sequence is 18 residues long. Unmatched junction bases numbered 14, after V lost 5 bases and J lost 0 bases. CDR3 amino acids: CASSEEREDGASTDTQYF. In DNA, the CDR3 is TGTGCCAGCAGCGAAGAGCGGGAAGACGGGGCTAGCACAGATACGCAGTATTTT.

This clone appeared a single time. V and J are TRBV10-3 and TRBJ2-1; D is undetermined. The V and J ends lost 8 bases and 5 bases respectively, with 13 bases between them. CDR3 size: 13 residues. The germline gives CDR1 ENHRY, CDR2 SYGVKD. In nucleotides, the CDR3 is TGTGCCATCCTAAGGGAAGTTGACAATGAGCAGTTCTTC. Protein sequence: CAILREVDNEQFF.

The rearrangement uses TRBV10-2 and TRBJ2-2; 9 positions agree with TRBD2. In germline, CDR1 is WSHSY, CDR2 SAAADI. The CDR3 spans 14 residues. Unmatched junction bases numbered 3, after V lost 9 bases and J lost 1 base. CDR3 in amino acids: CARTSGWNTGELFF. CDR3 DNA: TGCGCCAGAACTAGCGGGTGGAACACCGGGGAGCTGTTTTTT.

The rearrangement links TRBV25-1 to TRBJ2-5, with 7 positions matching TRBD2. V shed 4 bases, J shed 3 bases, and the junction held 14 bases outside the gene matches. CDR3 size: 17 residues. CDR1 is MGHDK and CDR2 is SYGVNS in the germline V gene. The CDR3 is CASSGPGGAERKETQYF. The CDR3 DNA sequence: TGTGCCAGCAGTGGCCCGGGGGGTGCCGAACGAAAAGAGACCCAGTACTTC.

V is TRBV11-2 and J is TRBJ2-2; unclear D gene. The V and J ends lost 5 bases and 5 bases respectively, with 21 bases between them. The V gene's germline CDR1 is SGHAT and CDR2 FQNNGV. The CDR3 covers 17 residues. For the CDR3, the DNA is TGTGCCAGCAGCCCCAAGGGCTTAGCTCGCCGTACCGGGGAGCTGTTTTTT. Translated, it gives CASSPKGLARRTGELFF.

This chain joins TRBV11-2 and TRBJ2-6, with D unresolved. V lost 1 base and J lost 1, with 2 bases in between. Germline CDR1 reads SGHAT; CDR2 reads FQNNGV. CDR3 length equals 14 residues. The CDR3 loop reads CASSLASGANVLTF. DNA for the CDR3: TGTGCCAGCAGCTTAGCATCTGGGGCCAACGTCCTGACTTTC.

The chain couples TRBV28 to TRBJ1-5, with 7 bases that match TRBD1. This CDR3 has 16 residues. J gave up 0 bases and V 6 bases, and 8 bases lay outside the gene matches. The germline CDR1 and CDR2 sequences are MDHEN and SYDVKM. The CDR3 is CASRPRTGYSNQPQHF. The CDR3 coding sequence is TGTGCCAGCAGACCTAGGACAGGTTATAGCAATCAGCCCCAGCATTTT. The variable domain in full, completed from reference TRBV28 and TRBJ1-5, reads DVKVTQSSRYLVKRTGEKVFLECVQDMDHENMFWYRQDPGLGLRLIYFSYDVKMKEKGDIPEGYSVSREKKERFSLILESASTNQTSMYLCASRPRTGYSNQPQHFGDGTRLSIL.

The rearrangement uses TRBV11-2 and TRBJ2-7; TRBD2 agrees at 10 bases. V was clipped by 2 bases and J by 0 bases; unmatched bases: 10. Germline lookup yields CDR1 SGHAT and CDR2 FQNNGV. CDR3 size: 18 residues. The chain's CDR3 is CASSLLPSGRQSSYEQYF. CDR3 DNA sequence: TGTGCCAGCAGCTTACTCCCTAGCGGGAGACAAAGCTCCTACGAGCAGTACTTC.